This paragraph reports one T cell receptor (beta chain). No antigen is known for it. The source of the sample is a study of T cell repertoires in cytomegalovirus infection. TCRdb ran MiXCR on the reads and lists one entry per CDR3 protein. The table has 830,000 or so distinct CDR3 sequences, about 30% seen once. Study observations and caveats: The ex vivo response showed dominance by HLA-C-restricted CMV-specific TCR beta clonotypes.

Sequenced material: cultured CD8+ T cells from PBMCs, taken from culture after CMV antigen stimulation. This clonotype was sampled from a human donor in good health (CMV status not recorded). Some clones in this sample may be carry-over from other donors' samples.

The CDR3 here is CASSYTPGQDNSPLHF. The DNA of the CDR3 is TGTGCCAGCAGTTACACGCCGGGACAAGATAATTCACCCCTCCACTTT. The chain is built from TRBV6-5 and TRBJ1-6; a possible D gene is TRBD1 (6 bases). The germline V and J ends were trimmed by 2 bases and 5 bases, with 13 bases remaining between them. Germline V CDR1 and CDR2: MNHEY, SVGAGI. This CDR3 has 16 residues.